This entry lists 9 T cell receptor beta chains sequenced from one sample in a study of blood T cells in healthy people across ages (dated by TCRdb to the mid-2010s). The receptor library was made with 5' RACE. Sequencing was performed on an Illumina HiSeq 2500. The second PCR ran for roughly 6 to 11 cycles and used a J-beta primer mix along with a sample-barcoded 5' primer. The public reads were quality trimmed at Q25 with fastp and then assembled into clones with MiXCR by TCRdb, keeping productive beta chains. Under each unique CDR3 protein, matching rows form one entry showing the most common genes and DNA. This sample lists about 510,000 distinct CDR3 sequences; about 28% were detected once. The ten largest clones represent roughly 3.5% of the sample. A further study also used this sample, focusing on T cells of mothers and their children.

The source material was blood. The receptors were sampled from a boy aged 2 to 10 in good health.

The chain has TRBV12-3 or TRBV12-4 and TRBJ2-7; TRBD1 or TRBD2 may be the D gene (5 bases each). Trimming cost V 7 bases and J 2 bases, with 12 bases left between them. This CDR3 contains 13 residues. The CDR3 nucleotides read TGTGCCAGCACCAGGGACGGACCCTACGAGCAGTACTTC. It specifies CASTRDGPYEQYF.

This clonotype appeared a single time. V is TRBV20-1 and J is TRBJ1-2, with D perhaps TRBD1 (5 bases). The CDR3 covers 15 residues. CDR1 is DFQATT, CDR2 SNEGSKA, per germline (reference sequence). Trimming stripped 4 bases from V and 4 bases from J, with 19 bases between. CDR3 loop: CSAKGQGFPLYGYTF. DNA for the CDR3: TGCAGTGCTAAGGGGCAGGGCTTCCCCCTCTATGGCTACACCTTC.

This chain links TRBV10-3 with TRBJ2-6; D perhaps matches TRBD2 (5 bases). The germline V and J ends were trimmed by 0 bases and 0 bases, with 9 bases remaining between them. Germline CDR1 reads ENHRY; CDR2 reads SYGVKD. CDR3 length equals 17 residues. The CDR3 reads CAISESGRSSGANVLTF. CDR3 coding DNA: TGTGCCATCAGTGAGTCGGGGAGATCCTCTGGGGCCAACGTCCTGACTTTC.

This clonotype was seen a few times. V is TRBV3-1 and J is TRBJ1-2; D is uncertain. Germline CDR1 reads LGHDT; CDR2 reads YNNKEL (reference sequence). The CDR3 has 15 amino acids. V lost 0 bases to trimming and J lost 5 bases, with 13 bases between them. The CDR3 DNA follows: TGTGCCAGCAGCCAAGAAATCGGACGGTCGTATGGCTACACCTTC. Its protein product is CASSQEIGRSYGYTF.

In its sample, this clonotype was seen a few times. J is TRBJ2-7 and V is TRBV27; perhaps D is TRBD1 or TRBD2 (5 bases each). The V end was cut by 2 bases, the J end by 6 bases, with 14 bases between. This CDR3 has 14 residues. Germline-derived CDR1 and CDR2 are MNHEY and SMNVEV (reference sequence). The CDR3 region is CASSLRGERREQYF. CDR3 nucleotides: TGTGCCAGCAGTTTACGAGGGGAAAGGCGCGAGCAGTACTTC.

The chain couples TRBV4-3 to TRBJ2-7; 7 bases are a match to TRBD2. The CDR3 has 15 residues. Germline V gene lookup returns CDR1 LGHNA and CDR2 YSLEER. After removal of 0 bases from V and 0 bases from J, the junction contained 2 bases not matched to a gene. This CDR3 is CASSQDRDYSYEQYF. CDR3 nucleotide sequence: TGCGCCAGCAGCCAAGATCGGGACTACTCCTACGAGCAGTACTTC.

The rearrangement uses TRBV20-1 and TRBJ2-1, with 9 bases identical to TRBD2. Trimming at V came to 2 bases and at J to 9 bases, leaving 2 bases not matched to a gene. The CDR3 contains 12 residues. Germline-derived CDR1 and CDR2 are DFQATT and SNEGSKA (reference sequence). CDR3 DNA: TGCAGTGCTAGACTAGCGGGGCTTGAGCAGTTCTTC. Its protein product is CSARLAGLEQFF.

This clonotype has only a few counts. CDR3 amino acids: CASSYSSAAGGRTGELFF. The CDR3 nucleotides read TGTGCCAGCAGTTACTCGAGTGCAGCGGGAGGGAGAACCGGGGAGCTGTTTTTT. V is TRBV6-5 and J is TRBJ2-2; 10 nucleotides line up with TRBD2. After removal of 0 bases from V and 5 bases from J, the junction contained 9 bases not matched to a gene. The CDR3 spans 18 residues. Germline CDR1 is MNHEY and CDR2 is SVGAGI.

The V and J genes are TRBV5-5 and TRBJ1-1; D perhaps matches TRBD1 (5 bases). This CDR3 contains 14 residues. In germline, CDR1 is SGHKS, CDR2 YYEKEE (reference sequence). Trimming pared 4 bases from V and 3 bases from J, leaving 13 bases between. The CDR3 loop reads CASSPLRGDTEAFF. CDR3 in DNA: TGTGCCAGCAGCCCGTTAAGGGGAGACACTGAAGCTTTCTTT.